Listed below are T cell receptor beta chains from one sample, sequenced in a study of shared clonotypes between healthy human individuals. Only in-frame clones appear in the TCRdb table, and some are missing; sequencing was by immunoSEQ multiplex PCR. Among around 1.9 million clones listed, roughly 91% were seen once. The sequencing input was naive CD8+ T cells from PBMCs. Receptor source: a man between 18 and 35 years old in good health. Some clones in this sample may be carry-over from other donors' samples. CDR3s include the opening cysteine and the closing phenylalanine or tryptophan. A D gene is named only where the DNA matches it firmly. Expanded clones are given a class, and other clones once, few, many or no size at all.

size	V	length	J	D	CDR3	DNA
.	TRBV5-5	13	TRBJ2-7	TRBD1	CASSGTDGREQYF	TGTGCCAGCAGCGGGACAGATGGGCGCGAGCAGTACTTC
.	TRBV27	14	TRBJ2-7	TRBD2	CASSDLGLAYEQYF	TGTGCCAGCAGTGACCTGGGACTAGCGTACGAGCAGTACTTC
.	TRBV28	14	TRBJ1-1	.	CASSFWRTATEAFF	TGTGCCAGCAGTTTTTGGCGAACGGCCACTGAAGCTTTCTTT
.	TRBV19	12	TRBJ1-2	.	CASSIGGDGYTF	TGTGCCAGTAGTATAGGCGGGGATGGCTACACCTTC
.	TRBV5-1	15	TRBJ1-1	TRBD1	CASSSWTGSLTEAFF	TGCGCCAGCAGCTCATGGACAGGTAGTTTGACTGAAGCTTTCTTT
.	TRBV11-2	16	TRBJ2-7	TRBD2	CASSFLIAGPSYEQYF	TGTGCCAGCAGCTTCCTTATAGCGGGTCCCTCCTACGAGCAGTACTTC
.	TRBV28	14	TRBJ1-3	.	CASSPQASGNTIYF	TGTGCCAGCAGTCCCCAGGCGTCTGGAAACACCATATATTTT
.	TRBV4-2	15	TRBJ2-1	.	CASSQEGGGLDEQFF	TGTGCCAGCAGCCAAGAGGGGGGCGGTTTGGATGAGCAGTTCTTC
.	TRBV28	16	TRBJ2-7	TRBD1	CASSEGTGRYETEQYF	TGTGCCAGCAGTGAAGGGACAGGTCGCTACGAGACGGAGCAGTACTTC
once	TRBV27	15	TRBJ1-5	TRBD1	CASSLYGTVNQPQHF	TGTGCCAGCAGTCTTTACGGGACAGTCAATCAGCCCCAGCATTTT
.	TRBV4-2	18	TRBJ2-2	.	CASSQEGPGAEYTGELFF	TGTGCCAGCAGCCAAGAGGGTCCGGGAGCGGAGTACACCGGGGAGCTGTTTTTT
.	TRBV4-1	18	TRBJ2-3	TRBD2	CASSQDRGLAGVTDTQYF	TGCGCCAGCAGCCAAGATAGGGGACTAGCGGGTGTTACAGATACGCAGTATTTT
.	TRBV5-6	16	TRBJ2-4	TRBD1	CASSLGQGLAKNIQYF	TGTGCCAGCAGCTTGGGACAGGGGCTTGCCAAAAACATTCAGTACTTC
.	TRBV2	14	TRBJ2-6	.	CASSSWGGANVLTF	TGTGCCAGCAGCTCGTGGGGAGGGGCCAACGTCCTGACTTTC
.	TRBV7-9	13	TRBJ2-5	.	CASSGGGEETQYF	TGTGCCAGCAGCGGAGGGGGGGAAGAGACCCAGTACTTC
.	TRBV9	16	TRBJ2-2	TRBD2	CASSVEGGPGTGELFF	TGTGCCAGCAGCGTAGAGGGAGGGCCTGGCACCGGGGAGCTGTTTTTT
.	TRBV7-9	16	TRBJ1-2	.	CASTPQHGADVGGYTF	TGTGCCAGCACCCCTCAGCACGGGGCAGACGTGGGGGGCTACACCTTC
.	TRBV5-1	14	TRBJ1-2	TRBD1	CASSTGQGVYGYTF	TGCGCCAGCAGCACAGGACAGGGAGTCTATGGCTACACCTTC
.	TRBV29-1	14	TRBJ2-1	.	CSVADGSSYNEQFF	TGCAGCGTTGCGGACGGTTCCTCCTACAATGAGCAGTTCTTC
.	TRBV4-3	17	TRBJ2-1	TRBD2	CASSHYGLAGEVDEQFF	TGCGCCAGCAGCCATTACGGACTAGCGGGAGAGGTAGATGAGCAGTTCTTC
.	TRBV27	14	TRBJ2-3	.	CASSNGRRQDTQYF	TGTGCCAGCAGCAACGGGCGCCGACAAGATACGCAGTATTTT
.	TRBV18	16	TRBJ2-1	TRBD2	CASSPREREMSNEQFF	TGTGCCAGCTCACCACGCGAGCGGGAGATGTCCAATGAGCAGTTCTTC
.	TRBV19	15	TRBJ2-1	.	CASSIGVSSYNEQFF	TGTGCCAGTAGTATCGGTGTGAGCTCCTACAATGAGCAGTTCTTC
.	TRBV30	13	TRBJ1-4	.	CAWSVTGDEKLFF	TGTGCCTGGAGTGTTACAGGAGATGAAAAACTGTTTTTT
.	TRBV7-9	16	TRBJ2-7	.	CASSSLKRAGSYEQYF	TGTGCCAGCAGCTCCCTAAAGCGGGCGGGCTCCTACGAGCAGTACTTC
.	TRBV2	14	TRBJ1-2	TRBD1	CASRPTGEGYGYTF	TGTGCCAGCAGGCCTACAGGGGAAGGCTATGGCTACACCTTC
.	TRBV29-1	14	TRBJ2-1	.	CSVDRGNSYNEQFF	TGCAGCGTTGACAGGGGCAACTCCTACAATGAGCAGTTCTTC